This TCR beta chain was obtained from a study of blood T cells in healthy people across ages. This clonotype was observed a handful of times. What it binds is unknown. The junction had 10 bases not matched to a gene; V was cut back by 2 bases and J by 1 base. Germline V gives CDR1 SGDLS, CDR2 YYNGEE. The CDR3 extends over 17 amino acids. A sample-barcoded 5' primer and a J-beta primer mix were used in a second PCR of roughly 6 to 12 cycles. Via MiXCR, TCRdb re-called the 5' RACE reads, giving one row per CDR3 protein. The sample includes around 1,100,000 distinct CDR3 sequences, around two fifths of them seen just once. Study observations and caveats: It was found that TCR beta diversity correlated strongly with the percentage of naive T cells. Unsorted PBMCs blocked a conclusive comparison of naive and antigen-experienced cells.

The chain is built from TRBV9 and TRBJ1-2, with 8 nucleotides matching TRBD1. Sequencing input: blood. This sequence originates from a young man in good health. CDR3 region: CASSVLPDRANNYGYTF. CDR3 nucleotides: TGTGCCAGCAGCGTTCTCCCGGACAGGGCAAATAACTATGGCTACACCTTC.